This T cell receptor beta chain came from a study of post-analysis software for immune sequencing data. Study results and limitations: The F measure placed samples prepared in the same batch into strongly shared clusters. In patients, TRBV5-6, TRBV5-1 and TRBV20-1 belonged to roughly five TRBV segments found more frequently than in controls. Diversity measured as normalized Chao1 was significantly lower in multiple sclerosis patients than in controls.

Unique molecular identifiers were present in the TCR beta cDNA libraries. TCRdb re-analysed the PCR reads in MiXCR, keeping a single row per CDR3 protein. The sample holds hundreds of thousands of distinct CDR3 sequences, less than 35% seen once. The V segment lost 3 bases and the J segment 12 bases; nucleotides outside the gene matches: 13. The CDR3 has 15 residues. Germline CDR1 SQVTM, CDR2 ANQGSEA. A word on this clonotype: Its cognate antigen is unknown.

The receptor comes from a girl aged 5-17 years with multiple sclerosis. Source material: blood. The genes are TRBV29-1 and TRBJ2-1, with 11 bases fitting TRBD2. CDR3 protein: CSVETSGILRDGQFF. In DNA, the CDR3 is TGCAGCGTTGAGACTAGCGGGATCCTCAGGGATGGGCAGTTCTTC.